This entry lists 4 T cell receptor beta chains sequenced from one sample in a study of blood T cell repertoires in COVID-19. Clones were read by immunoSEQ multiplex PCR, and TCRdb kept only the in-frame ones, dropping some. This table has approximately 200,000 clones, just over 85% appearing once. Sequencing was done on a sample of peripheral blood. These receptors all come from a man in his fifties or sixties with acute or convalescent COVID-19.

The chain combines TRBV6-5 with TRBJ1-2; 7 bases agree with TRBD1. J was trimmed by 5 bases and V by 6 bases; bases with no gene match: 12. The germline V gene has CDR1 MNHEY and CDR2 SVGAGI. The length of the CDR3 is 15 residues. The CDR3 loop is CASRGDRVGLYGYTF. In DNA form, the CDR3 reads TGTGCCAGCAGGGGCGACAGGGTCGGGCTTTATGGCTACACCTTC.

The gene calls are TRBV18 and TRBJ2-2; perhaps TRBD2 as D (6 bases). The length of the CDR3 is 15 residues. Germline V gives CDR1 KGHSH, CDR2 LQKENI. Trimming stripped 8 bases from V and 0 bases from J, with 13 bases between. The CDR3 is CASPRGETNTGELFF. The DNA for the CDR3 is TGTGCCAGCCCGCGGGGAGAAACGAACACCGGGGAGCTGTTTTTT.

The rearrangement joins TRBV3-1 (or the pseudogene TRBV3-2) to TRBJ1-6, with 9 bases aligning to TRBD1. This CDR3 is built from 15 residues. V lost 6 bases and J lost 9; bases outside the gene matches: 9. CDR1 and CDR2 (germline): LGHDT, YNNKEL (reference sequence). CDR3 coding DNA: TGTGCCAGCAGACCCAGGACAGGGGAAAGTTCACCCCTCCACTTT. Translation gives CASRPRTGESSPLHF.

The CDR3 is CASSQDEGALYGYTF. DNA for the CDR3: TGTGCCAGCAGCCAAGACGAGGGGGCATTATATGGCTACACCTTC. The rearrangement uses TRBV4-2 and TRBJ1-2; 7 positions match TRBD1. The junction had 6 bases not matched to a gene; V was cut back by 0 bases and J by 5 bases. The CDR3 totals 15 residues. The germline gives CDR1 LGHNA, CDR2 YNFKEQ.